A single T cell receptor beta chain is shown here with its context. Its antigen is not identified. The data were obtained in a study of T cell repertoires in cytomegalovirus infection. Study-wide points: Summed frequency of public TCR beta families distinguished CMV carriers with the relevant HLA.

The CDR3 covers 17 residues. V shed 6 bases, J shed 3 bases, and the junction held 13 bases outside the gene matches. CDR1 and CDR2 from the germline V gene are MNHEY and SVGEGT. TCRdb re-called the reads with MiXCR, one entry per CDR3 protein. The sample gives approximately 500,000 distinct CDR3 sequences, around 27% of which show up once; about 13% is in the top ten. This sequence originates from a human donor in good health (CMV status not recorded). Some clones in this sample may be carry-over from other donors' samples. Sequencing was performed on PBMCs. V and J are TRBV6-2 or TRBV6-3 and TRBJ2-3; 9 nucleotides align to TRBD1. The CDR3: CASSPVPGQGWTDTQYF. The DNA for the CDR3 is TGTGCCAGCAGCCCTGTCCCGGGACAGGGTTGGACAGATACGCAGTATTTT.